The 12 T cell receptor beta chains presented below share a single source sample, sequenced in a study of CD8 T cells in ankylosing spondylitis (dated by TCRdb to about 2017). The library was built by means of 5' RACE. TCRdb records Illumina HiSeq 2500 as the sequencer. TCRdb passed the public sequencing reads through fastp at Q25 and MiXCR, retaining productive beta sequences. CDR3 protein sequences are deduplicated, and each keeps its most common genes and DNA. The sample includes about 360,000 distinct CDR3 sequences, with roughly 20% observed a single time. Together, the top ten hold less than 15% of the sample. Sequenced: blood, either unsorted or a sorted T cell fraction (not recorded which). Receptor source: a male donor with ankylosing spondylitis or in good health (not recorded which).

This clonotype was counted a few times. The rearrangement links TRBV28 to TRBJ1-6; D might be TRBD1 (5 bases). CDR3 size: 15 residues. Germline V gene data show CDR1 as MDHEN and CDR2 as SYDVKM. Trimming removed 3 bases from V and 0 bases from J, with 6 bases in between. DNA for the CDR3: TGTGCCAGCAGTTTGGACATCTCCTATAATTCACCCCTCCACTTT. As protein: CASSLDISYNSPLHF.

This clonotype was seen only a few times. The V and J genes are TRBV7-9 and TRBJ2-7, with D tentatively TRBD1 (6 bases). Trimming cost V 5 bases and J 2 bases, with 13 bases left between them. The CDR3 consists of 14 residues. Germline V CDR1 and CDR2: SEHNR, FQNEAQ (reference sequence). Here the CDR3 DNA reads TGTGCCAGCAGCAACCGGGACACCCCCTACGAGCAGTACTTC. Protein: CASSNRDTPYEQYF.

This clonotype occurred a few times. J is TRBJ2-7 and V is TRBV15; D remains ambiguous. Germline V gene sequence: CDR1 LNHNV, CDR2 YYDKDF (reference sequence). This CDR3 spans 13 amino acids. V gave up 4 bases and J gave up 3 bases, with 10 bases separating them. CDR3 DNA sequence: TGTGCCACCAGCAAGACGGATTTCTACGAGCAGTACTTC. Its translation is CATSKTDFYEQYF.

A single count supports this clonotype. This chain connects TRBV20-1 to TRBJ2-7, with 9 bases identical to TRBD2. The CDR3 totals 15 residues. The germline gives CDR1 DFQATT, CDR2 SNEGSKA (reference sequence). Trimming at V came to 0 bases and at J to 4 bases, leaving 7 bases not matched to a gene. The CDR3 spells CSARDLSSGDYEQYF. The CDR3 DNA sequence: TGCAGTGCTAGAGATCTGTCTAGCGGGGATTACGAGCAGTACTTC.

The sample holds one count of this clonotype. CDR3 sequence: CASRETGGEQYF. For the CDR3, the DNA is TGTGCCAGCAGGGAGACAGGGGGTGAGCAGTACTTC. The chain recombines TRBV2 with TRBJ2-7; 9 nucleotides agree with TRBD1. Per the germline V gene, CDR1 is SNHLY and CDR2 is FYNNEI. The CDR3 extends over 12 amino acids. The V and J ends lost 6 bases and 7 bases, in that order; junction bases with no gene match: 4.

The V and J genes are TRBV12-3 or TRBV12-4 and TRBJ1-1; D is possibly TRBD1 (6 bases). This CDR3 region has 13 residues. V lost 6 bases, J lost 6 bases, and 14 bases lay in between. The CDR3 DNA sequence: TGTGCCAGCAGCTGGGACATCGCCGCTGAAGCTTTCTTT. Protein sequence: CASSWDIAAEAFF.

CDR3 loop: CASTGPETQYF. The CDR3 nucleotides are TGTGCCAGCACGGGCCCAGAGACCCAGTACTTC. The rearrangement joins TRBV6-5 to TRBJ2-5; no clear D gene. Trimming took 7 bases from V and 4 from J, leaving 7 bases between them. This CDR3 region has 11 residues. The germline gives CDR1 MNHEY, CDR2 SVGAGI.

This chain's CDR3 is CASSLRTGALGETQYF. DNA for the CDR3: TGTGCCAGCAGCTTAAGGACAGGGGCCTTAGGGGAGACCCAGTACTTC. The V gene is TRBV7-6, the J gene TRBJ2-5; 9 bases are a match to TRBD1. The CDR3 has 16 residues. V lost 2 bases and J lost 5; bases outside the gene matches: 9. Germline-derived CDR1 and CDR2 are SGHVS and FNYEAQ.

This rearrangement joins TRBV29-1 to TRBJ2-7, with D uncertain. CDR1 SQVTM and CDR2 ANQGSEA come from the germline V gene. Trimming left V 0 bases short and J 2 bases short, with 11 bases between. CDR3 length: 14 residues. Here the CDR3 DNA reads TGCAGCGTTGAAGATCCCCTCGCTCCCTACGAGCAGTACTTC. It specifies CSVEDPLAPYEQYF.

DNA of the CDR3: TGTGCCAGCAGCCCTGATGGGGGAGGTTGGGCAGATACGCAGTATTTT. Its protein product is CASSPDGGGWADTQYF. The J gene is TRBJ2-3, the V gene TRBV7-3; a weak D match, TRBD2 (6 bases). This CDR3 has 16 amino acids. CDR1 and CDR2 from the germline V gene are SGHTA and FQGTGA. Trimming stripped 5 bases from V and 4 bases from J, with 19 bases between.

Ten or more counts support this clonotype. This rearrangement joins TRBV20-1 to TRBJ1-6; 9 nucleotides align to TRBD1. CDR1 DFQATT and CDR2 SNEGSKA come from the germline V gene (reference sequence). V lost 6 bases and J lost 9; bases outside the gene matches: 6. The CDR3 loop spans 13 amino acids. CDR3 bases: TGCAGTGCGCCACGGACAGGGGTTTCACCCCTCCACTTT. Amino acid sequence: CSAPRTGVSPLHF.

The CDR3 is CSVDSGADSYEQYF. CDR3 bases: TGCAGCGTTGATTCAGGGGCTGATTCCTACGAGCAGTACTTC. The chain is built from TRBV29-1 and TRBJ2-7, with D maybe TRBD1 (6 bases). The ends were cut back, 3 bases at V and 1 base at J, with 13 bases in the middle. Germline values: CDR1 SQVTM, CDR2 ANQGSEA. The CDR3 length is 14 residues.